This TCR beta chain was observed in a study of blood T cell repertoires in COVID-19. Background on the study: Whether acute or convalescent, the COVID-19 samples came from the United States, Italy and Spain. The cDNA or gDNA used as material had been derived from T cells, B-cell-depleted T cells, or PBMCs.

Authors' data handling: Amplifying reference gene primers gave estimates of nucleated cell counts. Sequencing used immunoSEQ multiplex PCR; TCRdb keeps in-frame clones, though not all of them. V, J and clone size are those of that table, while D and trimming were read from the DNA. The sample shows around 200,000 clones, 80% to 90% of them seen only once. Exposed participants encountered a COVID-19 case during the 2 weeks preceding study entry. Trimming left V 4 bases short and J 9 bases short, with 13 bases between. From germline, CDR1 is LGHDT and CDR2 YNNKEL (reference sequence). The CDR3 loop spans 13 amino acids. This clone was detected only once.

V usage is TRBV3-1 (or the pseudogene TRBV3-2) and J usage is TRBJ1-5, with D maybe TRBD1 (5 bases). The receptor comes from a woman aged 25 to 39 who had been exposed to COVID-19. Sequences were obtained from PBMCs or T cells enriched from blood (not recorded which). Here the CDR3 reads CASSRRGEGPQHF. CDR3 in DNA: TGTGCCAGCAGCCGCCGGGGGGAGGGGCCCCAGCATTTT.